These 8 T cell receptor beta chains originate from one sample sequenced in a study of tumor-infiltrating lymphocytes in glioblastoma multiforme. TCR beta libraries were built from RNA through three nested multiplex PCR rounds using modified ARM-PCR. TCRdb processed the multiplex PCR reads anew with MiXCR; each CDR3 protein has one entry. The data show nearly 15,000 distinct CDR3 sequences, with roughly two thirds seen just once and 37% held by the top ten. Sequenced material: brain tumor tissue. The receptors here all came from a male donor with glioblastoma.

The genes are TRBV11-3 and TRBJ2-4; D is perhaps TRBD1 (6 bases). The V end was cut by 5 bases, the J end by 12 bases, with 23 bases between. This CDR3 comprises 15 residues. Germline loops: CDR1 SGHNT, CDR2 YENEEA. CDR3 sequence: CASSPPQGPKDTQYF. The DNA for the CDR3 is TGTGCCAGCAGCCCCCCACAGGGTCCCAAAGACACTCAGTACTTC. Variable domain in full (rest from reference TRBV11-3 and TRBJ2-4): EAGVVQSPRYKIIEKKQPVAFWCNPISGHNTLYWYLQNLGQGPELLIRYENEEAVDDSQLPKDRFSAERLKGVDSTLKIQPAELGDSAVYLCASSPPQGPKDTQYFGAGTRLSVL.

Details on this clonotype: Since the CDR3 does not end with the conserved phenylalanine or tryptophan, this likely comes from a read error. The chain uses TRBV20-1 and TRBJ2-3; D gene uncertain. The CDR3 loop spans 14 amino acids. Germline CDR1 DFQATT, CDR2 SNEGSKA (reference sequence). V gave up 3 bases and J gave up 3 bases, with 13 bases separating them. Written as DNA, the CDR3 is TGCAGTGCTAGCGTGATGGTGGCGACAGATACGCAGTATCTT. Translating it yields CSASVMVATDTQYL.

The chain combines TRBV11-2 with TRBJ2-2, with a possible D match to TRBD1 (5 bases). The CDR3 is 17 residues long. Per germline, CDR1 SGHAT and CDR2 FQNNGV. V shed 4 bases and J shed 11 bases, with 26 bases lying between them. CDR3 bases: TGTGCCAGCAGCTCGAAGGTTCAGGGTCAGAACACCGTAGAGCTGTTTTTT. It encodes CASSSKVQGQNTVELFF.

For this clonotype: Its ends do not fully match the called genes, so a read error is possible. The chain couples TRBV11-2 to TRBJ2-2; TRBD1 aligns across 7 bases. CDR1 is SGHAT and CDR2 is FQNNGV in the germline V gene. The CDR3 sequence is 16 residues long. Written as DNA, the CDR3 is TGTGCCAGCACCCCCCGACAGGGCCCTGGCACCGGTGCGCTGTATTTT. Amino acid sequence: CASTPRQGPGTGALYF.

This clonotype has just a few counts. The rearrangement links TRBV20-1 to TRBJ1-6; TRBD1 is a possible D gene (5 bases). This CDR3 has 11 amino acids. Germline CDR1 reads DFQATT; CDR2 reads SNEGSKA (reference sequence). V was trimmed by 5 bases and J by 14 bases, leaving 13 bases between them. The CDR3 loop reads CSAGAREALHF. The CDR3 nucleotides read TGCAGTGCTGGGGCCAGGGAAGCCCTCCACTTT.

This chain uses TRBV7-9 with TRBJ1-1, with D maybe TRBD1 (5 bases). Germline V gives CDR1 SEHNR, CDR2 FQNEAQ (reference sequence). This CDR3 comprises 15 residues. V lost 5 bases, J lost 7 bases, and 20 bases lay in between. CDR3 protein: CASSGGALTGIEAFF. The CDR3 coding sequence is TGTGCCAGCAGCGGCGGGGCCTTGACGGGCATTGAAGCTTTCTTT.

Comment on this clonotype: The CDR3 end shows no conserved phenylalanine or tryptophan, and so a read error is likely. V gene TRBV28 combines with J gene TRBJ2-5; no reliable D call. Trimming pared 2 bases from V and 2 bases from J, leaving 6 bases between. Germline V lookup: CDR1 MDHEN, CDR2 SYDVKM. This CDR3 spans 13 amino acids. The CDR3 is CASSLRDQETQYL. In DNA form, the CDR3 reads TGTGCCAGCAGTTTAAGGGATCAAGAGACCCAGTACTTA.

In regard to this clonotype: A much larger clone differs by one base, so this may be a read error. The V and J genes are TRBV11-3 and TRBJ2-5; D is perhaps TRBD1 (6 bases). CDR3 length: 16 residues. Germline CDR1 reads SGHNT; CDR2 reads YENEEA. This chain's CDR3 is CANSLDQGQPLWTQYF. The CDR3 DNA sequence: TGTGCCAACAGCTTAGATCAAGGACAGCCCCTTTGGACCCAGTACTTC.